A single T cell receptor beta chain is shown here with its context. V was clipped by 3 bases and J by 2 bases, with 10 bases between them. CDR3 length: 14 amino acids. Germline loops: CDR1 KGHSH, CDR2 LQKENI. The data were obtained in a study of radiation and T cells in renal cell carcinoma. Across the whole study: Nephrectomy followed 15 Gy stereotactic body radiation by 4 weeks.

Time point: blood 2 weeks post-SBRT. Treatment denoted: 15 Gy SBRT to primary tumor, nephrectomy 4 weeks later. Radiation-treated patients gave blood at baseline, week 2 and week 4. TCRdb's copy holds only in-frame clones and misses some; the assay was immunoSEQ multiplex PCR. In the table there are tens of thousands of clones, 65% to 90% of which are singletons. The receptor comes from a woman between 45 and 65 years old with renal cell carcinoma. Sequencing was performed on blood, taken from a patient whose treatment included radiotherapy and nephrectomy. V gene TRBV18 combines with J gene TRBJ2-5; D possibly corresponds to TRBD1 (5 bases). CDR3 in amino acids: CASSPQGLQETQYF. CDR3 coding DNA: TGTGCCAGCTCACCGCAGGGATTACAAGAGACCCAGTACTTC.